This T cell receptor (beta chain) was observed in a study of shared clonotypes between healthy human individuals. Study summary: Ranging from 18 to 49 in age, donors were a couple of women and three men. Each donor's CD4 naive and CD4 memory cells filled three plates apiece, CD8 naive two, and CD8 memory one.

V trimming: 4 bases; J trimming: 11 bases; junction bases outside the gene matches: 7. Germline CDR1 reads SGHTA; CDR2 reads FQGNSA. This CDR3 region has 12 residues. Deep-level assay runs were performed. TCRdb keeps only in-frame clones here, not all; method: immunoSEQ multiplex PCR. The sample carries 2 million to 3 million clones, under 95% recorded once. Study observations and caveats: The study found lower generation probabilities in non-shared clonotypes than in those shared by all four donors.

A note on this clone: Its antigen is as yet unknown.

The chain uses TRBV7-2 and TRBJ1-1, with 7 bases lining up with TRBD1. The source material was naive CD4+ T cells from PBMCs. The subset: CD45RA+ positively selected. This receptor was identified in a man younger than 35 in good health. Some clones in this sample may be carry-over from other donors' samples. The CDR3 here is CASSSLTGLAFF. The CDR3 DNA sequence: TGTGCCAGCAGCTCCTTGACAGGGTTGGCTTTCTTT. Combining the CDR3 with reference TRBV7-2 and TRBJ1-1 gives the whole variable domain GAGVSQSPSNKVTEKGKDVELRCDPISGHTALYWYRQSLGQGLEFLIYFQGNSAPDKSGLPSDRFSAERTGGSVSTLTIQRTQQEDSAVYLCASSSLTGLAFFGQGTRLTVV.